This record concerns one T cell receptor (beta chain) sequence. The antigen remains undetermined. The entry originates in a study of shared clonotypes between healthy human individuals. At the level of the study: The plates for each donor numbered three CD4 naive, three CD4 memory, two CD8 naive and one CD8 memory.

Broader study findings: How much donors shared clonotypes was expected to be affected by sequencing depth.

The CDR3 spans 17 residues. From germline, CDR1 is WNHNN and CDR2 SYGVQD (reference sequence). The ends were cut back, 0 bases at V and 5 bases at J, with 20 bases in the middle. The repertoire was sequenced with immunoSEQ multiplex PCR; TCRdb's copy has only in-frame clones and lacks some. The table has over a million clones, 96% seen once. The receptor comes from a man under 40 in good health. The sequenced sample was naive CD4+ T cells sorted from blood. Sample subset: CD45RA+ positively selected. The J gene is TRBJ2-7, the V gene TRBV10-1, with a weak D call TRBD1 (6 bases). CDR3 DNA sequence: TGCGCCAGCAGTGAGTCGACTCCCACAGGGCGTCCGCACGAGCAGTACTTC. Its protein is CASSESTPTGRPHEQYF.